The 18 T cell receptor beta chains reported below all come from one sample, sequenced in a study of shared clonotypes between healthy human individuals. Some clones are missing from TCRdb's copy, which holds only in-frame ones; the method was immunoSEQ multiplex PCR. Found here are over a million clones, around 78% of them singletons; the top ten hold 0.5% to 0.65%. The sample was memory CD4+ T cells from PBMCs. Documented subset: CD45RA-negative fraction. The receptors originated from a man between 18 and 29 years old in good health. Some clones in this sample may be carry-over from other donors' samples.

CDR3 DNA sequence: TGTGCCAGCTCTCAGGGAGGGTACGAGCAGTACTTC. It encodes CASSQGGYEQYF. The chain is built from TRBV18 and TRBJ2-7, with 7 positions matching TRBD2. The CDR3 sequence is 12 residues long. Per germline, CDR1 KGHSH and CDR2 LQKENI. The J segment lost 4 bases and the V segment lost 6 bases, leaving 3 bases of the junction unmatched. Based on the CDR3 plus reference TRBV18 and TRBJ2-7, the full variable domain is NAGVMQNPRHLVRRRGQEARLRCSPMKGHSHVYWYRQLPEEGLKFMVYLQKENIIDESGMPKERFSAEFPKEGPSILRIQQVVRGDSAAYFCASSQGGYEQYFGPGTRLTVT.

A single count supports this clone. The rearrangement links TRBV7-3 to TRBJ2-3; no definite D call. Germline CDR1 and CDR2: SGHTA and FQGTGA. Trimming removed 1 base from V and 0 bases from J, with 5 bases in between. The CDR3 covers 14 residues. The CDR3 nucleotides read TGTGCCAGCAGCTTAAGGGGTAGCACAGATACGCAGTATTTT. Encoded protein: CASSLRGSTDTQYF.

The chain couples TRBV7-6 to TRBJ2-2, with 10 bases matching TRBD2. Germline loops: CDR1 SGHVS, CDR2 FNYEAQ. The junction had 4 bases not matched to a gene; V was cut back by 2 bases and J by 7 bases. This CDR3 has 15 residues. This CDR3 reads CASSLLAGVLGELFF. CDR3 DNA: TGTGCCAGCAGCTTACTAGCGGGAGTTCTCGGGGAGCTGTTTTTT.

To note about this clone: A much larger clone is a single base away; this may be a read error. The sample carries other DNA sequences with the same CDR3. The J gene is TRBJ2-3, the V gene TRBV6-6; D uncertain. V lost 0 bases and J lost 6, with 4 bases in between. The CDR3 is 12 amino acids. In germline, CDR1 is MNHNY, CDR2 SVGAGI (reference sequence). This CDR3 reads CASSYSRDTQYF. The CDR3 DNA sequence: TGTGCCAGCAGTTACTCGCGTGATACGCAGTATTTT.

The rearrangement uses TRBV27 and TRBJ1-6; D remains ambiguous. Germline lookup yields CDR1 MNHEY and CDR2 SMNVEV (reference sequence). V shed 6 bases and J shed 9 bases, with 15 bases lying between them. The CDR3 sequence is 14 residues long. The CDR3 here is CASRRTLGPSPLHF. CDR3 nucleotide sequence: TGTGCCAGCAGACGGACCTTAGGACCTTCACCCCTCCACTTT.

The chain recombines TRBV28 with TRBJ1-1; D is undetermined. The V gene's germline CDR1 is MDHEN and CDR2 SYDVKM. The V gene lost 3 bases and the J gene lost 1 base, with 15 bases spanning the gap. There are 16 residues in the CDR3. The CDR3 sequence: CASSFSAFEGNTEAFF. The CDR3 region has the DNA TGTGCCAGCAGTTTTTCAGCCTTTGAGGGGAACACTGAAGCTTTCTTT.

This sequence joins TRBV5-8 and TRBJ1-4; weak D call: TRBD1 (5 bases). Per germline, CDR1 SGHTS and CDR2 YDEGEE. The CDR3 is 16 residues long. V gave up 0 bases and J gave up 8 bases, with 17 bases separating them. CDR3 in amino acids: CASSLAGTRSYEKLFF. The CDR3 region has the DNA TGTGCCAGCAGCTTGGCAGGGACGAGATCCTACGAAAAACTGTTTTTT.

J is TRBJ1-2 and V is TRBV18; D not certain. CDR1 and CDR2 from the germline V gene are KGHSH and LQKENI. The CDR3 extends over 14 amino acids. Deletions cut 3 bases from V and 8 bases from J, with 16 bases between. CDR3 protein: CASSPELGSRGYTF. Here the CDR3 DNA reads TGTGCCAGCTCACCGGAGCTGGGTTCGCGCGGCTACACCTTC.

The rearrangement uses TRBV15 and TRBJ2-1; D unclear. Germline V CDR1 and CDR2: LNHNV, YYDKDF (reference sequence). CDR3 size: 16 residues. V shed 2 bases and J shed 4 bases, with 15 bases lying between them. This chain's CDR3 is CATSRSYGFRYNEQFF. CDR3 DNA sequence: TGTGCCACCAGCAGATCGTACGGGTTTCGTTACAATGAGCAGTTCTTC.

CDR3 amino acids: CSASEGYEQYF. The CDR3 DNA reads as TGCAGTGCTAGCGAGGGCTACGAGCAGTACTTC. This chain connects TRBV20-1 to TRBJ2-7; D might be TRBD2 (5 bases). The germline V gene encodes CDR1 DFQATT and CDR2 SNEGSKA (reference sequence). The germline V and J ends were trimmed by 3 bases and 3 bases, with 6 bases remaining between them. The CDR3 totals 11 residues.

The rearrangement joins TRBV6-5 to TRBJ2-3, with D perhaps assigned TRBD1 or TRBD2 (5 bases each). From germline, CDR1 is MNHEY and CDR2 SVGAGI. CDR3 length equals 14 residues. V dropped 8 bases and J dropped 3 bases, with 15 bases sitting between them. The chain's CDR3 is CASSRGVWTDTQYF. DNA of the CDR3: TGTGCCAGCTCCCGAGGGGTGTGGACAGATACGCAGTATTTT.

DNA of the CDR3: TGTGCCAGCAGCCACCTGAGCGGGTATAATGAGCAGTTCTTC. Amino acids: CASSHLSGYNEQFF. V is TRBV7-9 and J is TRBJ2-1; tentatively, D is TRBD2 (6 bases). The CDR3 consists of 14 residues. The V gene's germline CDR1 is SEHNR and CDR2 FQNEAQ (reference sequence). The V and J ends lost 5 bases and 7 bases respectively, with 15 bases between them.

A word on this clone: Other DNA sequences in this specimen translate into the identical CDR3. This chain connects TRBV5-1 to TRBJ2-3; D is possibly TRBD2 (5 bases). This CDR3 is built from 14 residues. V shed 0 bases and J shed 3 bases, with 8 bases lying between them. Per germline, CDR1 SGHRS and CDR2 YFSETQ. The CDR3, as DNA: TGCGCCAGCAGCTTGGCCTCGGGGACAGATACGCAGTATTTT. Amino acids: CASSLASGTDTQYF.

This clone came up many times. CDR3 sequence: CASSQEGRGKPQHF. CDR3 DNA: TGTGCCAGCAGCCAAGAGGGACGAGGAAAGCCCCAGCATTTT. J is TRBJ1-5 and V is TRBV4-2; D might be TRBD1 (5 bases). The CDR3 has 14 residues. V lost 0 bases to trimming and J lost 8 bases, with 11 bases between them. Per germline, CDR1 LGHNA and CDR2 YNFKEQ.

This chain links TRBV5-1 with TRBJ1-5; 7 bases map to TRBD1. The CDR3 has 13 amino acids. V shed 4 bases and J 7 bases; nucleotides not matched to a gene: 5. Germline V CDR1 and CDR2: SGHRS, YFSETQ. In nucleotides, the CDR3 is TGCGCCAGCAGCGTGAACAGGGGACAGCCCCAGCATTTT. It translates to CASSVNRGQPQHF.

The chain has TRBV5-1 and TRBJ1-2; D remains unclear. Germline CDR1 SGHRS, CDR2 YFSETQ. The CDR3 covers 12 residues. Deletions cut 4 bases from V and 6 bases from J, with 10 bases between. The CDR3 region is CASSVYGDGYTF. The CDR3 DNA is TGCGCCAGCAGCGTCTATGGGGATGGCTACACCTTC.

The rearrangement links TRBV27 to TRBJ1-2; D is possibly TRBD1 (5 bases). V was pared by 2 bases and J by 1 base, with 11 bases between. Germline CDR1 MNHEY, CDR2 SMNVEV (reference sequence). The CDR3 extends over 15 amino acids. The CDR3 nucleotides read TGTGCCAGCAGTTTACGAGGGGCGAATAACTATGGCTACACCTTC. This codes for CASSLRGANNYGYTF.

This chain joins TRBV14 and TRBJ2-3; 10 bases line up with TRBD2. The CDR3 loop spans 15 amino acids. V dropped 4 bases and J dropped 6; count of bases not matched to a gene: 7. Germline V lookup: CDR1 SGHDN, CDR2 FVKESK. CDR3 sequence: CASSPGTSAGDTQYF. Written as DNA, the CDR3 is TGTGCCAGCAGCCCCGGGACTAGCGCAGGGGATACGCAGTATTTT.